These T cell receptor beta chains were read from a single sample in a study of post-analysis software for immune sequencing data. TCRdb recomputed calls from the PCR reads with MiXCR, one row per CDR3 protein. The data contain about 460,000 distinct CDR3 sequences, over 35% of them singletons. The sequencing sample was made of blood. Receptor source: a girl between 10 and 17 years old with multiple sclerosis. CDR3s include the opening cysteine and the closing phenylalanine or tryptophan. D genes are given only for firm matches. Expanded clones are given a class, and other clones once, few, many or no size at all.

TRBV6-2/TRBV6-3	.	few	TRBJ1-1	CASSYSRGNTEAFF
TRBV30	TRBD1	.	TRBJ2-1	CAWRGGTGVSSNEQFF
TRBV20-1	.	.	TRBJ1-5	CSARSRVDQPQHF
TRBV20-1	.	few	TRBJ1-2	CSARDHQGDGYTF
TRBV5-1	.	few	TRBJ2-3	CASSGQSDITDTQYF
TRBV10-3	TRBD1	.	TRBJ2-3	CAISPRQGYTDTQYF
TRBV20-1	.	.	TRBJ1-2	CSAIGENYGYTF
TRBV27	TRBD2	few	.	CASRGREGYEQYF
TRBV19	.	.	TRBJ1-5	CASRPTEAEPQHF
TRBV29-1	TRBD1	few	.	CSITGTGSYEQYF
TRBV6-5	.	few	TRBJ1-5	CASRNGEDQPQHF
TRBV20-1	.	.	TRBJ2-1	CSAVGVGVNEQFF
TRBV18	TRBD2	few	TRBJ2-3	CASSPGVHGRAALASTDTQYF
TRBV27	.	.	TRBJ2-7	CASSPNNRVYEQYF
TRBV7-3	TRBD1	.	TRBJ1-3	CASSQDRGNGNTIYF
TRBV12-3/TRBV12-4	TRBD2	many	TRBJ2-3	CASNPGLAGTDTQYF
TRBV4-1	.	.	.	CASSPGVAVEQYF
TRBV20-1	TRBD2	few	.	CSARLTRESFGETQYF
TRBV27	.	.	TRBJ1-5	CASNPTWTPNQPQHF
TRBV7-2	TRBD2	.	TRBJ2-3	CASSLRYLLAGGGTDTQDF
TRBV5-6	.	.	TRBJ2-7	CGSSCLGAPYEQYF
TRBV15	.	once	TRBJ2-1	CATSRDRALRDEQFF
TRBV5-1	TRBD1	.	TRBJ1-1	CASSFGQGNTEAFF
TRBV4-1	.	.	TRBJ1-2	CASSQDDGYTF
TRBV7-2	.	.	TRBJ2-3	CASSLSTRDTQYF
TRBV20-1	.	few	TRBJ2-3	CSARRDSSTDTQYF
TRBV4-1	.	.	TRBJ2-2	CASSQVGDPGELFF
TRBV19	.	.	TRBJ2-1	CASSSPRDGNNEQFF
TRBV19	.	.	TRBJ1-5	CASSTIEGPQHF
TRBV4-1	.	.	TRBJ1-2	CASSQDRGIYGYTF
TRBV27	TRBD2	.	TRBJ2-1	CASSPGTRPNSYNEQFF
TRBV20-1	TRBD1	few	TRBJ1-5	CSARDPTYRDSADSNQPQHF
TRBV7-2	.	few	TRBJ2-5	CASSKPGIETQYF
TRBV12-3/TRBV12-4	.	once	TRBJ2-5	CASSLVQGASGRNQETQYF
TRBV12-3/TRBV12-4	TRBD1	few	TRBJ1-1	CASRTTGGGGRIGAFF
TRBV24-1	TRBD1	few	TRBJ2-1	CATSDEDRGPYNEQFF
TRBV20-1	.	.	TRBJ2-5	CSARQGRQETQYF
TRBV4-1	TRBD1	.	.	CASSQEGDRVYEQYF
TRBV10-3	.	.	TRBJ2-5	CAISDRAYQETQYF
TRBV10-3	.	.	TRBJ1-2	CAISEDRNYGYTF
TRBV21-1	.	few	TRBJ2-2	CASSTSFSGRNTGELFF
TRBV28	.	.	TRBJ2-7	CASSPTAGTLDTYEQYF
TRBV18	.	few	TRBJ2-5	CASSPGEKETQYF
TRBV6-5	.	.	TRBJ2-1	CASSYFGGYNEQFF
TRBV5-1	.	.	TRBJ2-5	CASSLKVDETQYF
TRBV4-2	.	once	TRBJ1-4	CASSQDGGVGEKLFF
TRBV7-3	.	few	TRBJ2-1	CASSTSSQNEQFF
TRBV9	.	.	TRBJ2-1	CASSVGSGIYNEQFF
TRBV7-9	.	.	TRBJ1-1	CASSLQAEAFF
TRBV7-8	TRBD1	.	TRBJ1-5	CASSSMTGGDQPQHF
TRBV5-1	TRBD1	.	TRBJ2-7	CASAGTGYEQYF
TRBV28	TRBD2	.	TRBJ2-1	CASSLSGLGGNEQFF
TRBV6-1	TRBD1	few	TRBJ2-6	CASSALQGAGGANVLTF
TRBV29-1	.	few	.	CSVAGAAEQYF
TRBV27	.	.	TRBJ2-3	CASSRDIASTDTQYF
TRBV11-2	.	few	TRBJ2-5	CASSPSMGAQETQYF
TRBV30	TRBD2	.	TRBJ2-1	CAWSDRLAANNEQFF
TRBV29-1	.	.	TRBJ2-1	CSVETGRDEQFF
TRBV4-2	.	.	TRBJ1-2	CASSPFAGADHGYTF
TRBV2	TRBD1	.	TRBJ1-5	CASSEGTGGLQHF